The sequence of this T cell receptor (beta chain) was determined in a study of monozygotic twins with inflammatory bowel disease. From the 5' RACE reads, TCRdb lists one entry per CDR3 protein and no DNA. The data include 150,000 to 200,000 distinct CDR3 sequences; the top ten clones carry under 3.5%. The CDR3 has 16 residues. CDR1 and CDR2 from the germline V gene are MNHEY and SVGEGT. The clonotype originates from a human donor with ulcerative colitis or Crohn's disease, or a healthy co-twin of an affected twin (not recorded which). The chain recombines TRBV6-2 or TRBV6-3 with TRBJ1-2. The sample consisted of blood. This CDR3 is CASSLPSWTANYGYTF.